The clone carrying this T cell receptor (beta chain) was seen once. The record originates from a study of blood T cell repertoires in COVID-19. The wider study: COVID-19 samples from acute and convalescent phases originated in the United States, Italy and Spain. The cDNA or gDNA used as material had been derived from T cells, B-cell-depleted T cells, or PBMCs.

The authors' processing: Researchers report that nucleated cell counts were estimated from reference gene primer amplification. Sequencing was performed with immunoSEQ multiplex PCR; in TCRdb, only in-frame clones are kept and a portion is missing. Clone size and V and J calls were adopted from that table, with D and trimming inferred from the DNA. Of 180,000 or so clones listed, 82% were seen once; the top ten hold about 8.4%. V gave up 2 bases and J gave up 4 bases, with 21 bases separating them. Germline CDR1 SGHKS, CDR2 YYEKEE (reference sequence). The CDR3 length is 18 residues. The specimen sequenced was peripheral blood. The sequence was collected from a woman aged 65 to 85 with acute or convalescent COVID-19. This sequence joins TRBV5-5 and TRBJ2-2; D possibly corresponds to TRBD1 (6 bases). As DNA, the CDR3 is TGTGCCAGCAGCTTAACCCTGGGACATCTTTCGACCACCGGGGAGCTGTTTTTT. It encodes CASSLTLGHLSTTGELFF. Based on the CDR3 plus reference TRBV5-5 and TRBJ2-2, the full variable domain is DAGVTQSPTHLIKTRGQQVTLRCSPISGHKSVSWYQQVLGQGPQFIFQYYEKEERGRGNFPDRFSARQFPNYSSELNVNALLLGDSALYLCASSLTLGHLSTTGELFFGEGSRLTVL.